This T cell receptor (beta chain) comes out of a study of T cell clonality in common variable immunodeficiency. Whole-study findings and limits: Reportedly, TCR beta sequences from common variable immunodeficiency showed fewer deletions and N-nucleotide insertions.

Germline V CDR1 and CDR2: LNHDA, SQIVND (reference sequence). The CDR3 has 15 residues. For this clone: Antigen unknown. The CDR3 extends 3 residues past the end of the read, so its final part is completed from the germline J gene.

Profiling relied on immunoSEQ multiplex PCR, and the TCRdb table lists in-frame clones only, not all of them. The sample is made up of about 52,000 clones, none counted only once. Both groups were predominantly of Caucasian heritage. Material: peripheral blood mononuclear cells. This sequence was found in a person aged 18-69 years in good health. The chain links TRBV19 to TRBJ1-1, with 9 nucleotides matching TRBD1. The CDR3 loop is CASSIRQGGYNEAFF. The sequenced CDR3 bases are TGTGCCAGTAGTATCAGACAGGGGGGCTACAATGAG.